One sample yielded the 27 T cell receptor beta chains listed below, sequenced in a study of blood T cell repertoires in COVID-19. Assay used: immunoSEQ multiplex PCR; TCRdb lists only in-frame clones, some missing. The sample lists some 100,000 clones, roughly 85% occurring once. Specimen: PBMCs or T cells enriched from blood (not recorded which). These receptors were collected from a woman between 45 and 65 years old who had recovered from COVID-19.

As regards this clone: Within the sample, other DNA sequences also encode this same CDR3. The J gene is TRBJ2-5, the V gene TRBV7-9; the match to TRBD1 covers 9 bases. The germline CDR1 and CDR2 sequences are SEHNR and FQNEAQ (reference sequence). J lost 2 bases, V lost 2 bases, and 6 bases had no gene match. This CDR3 spans 16 amino acids. CDR3 coding DNA: TGTGCCAGCAGCTTAAACCCGGGACAGGGACAAGAGACCCAGTACTTC. It specifies CASSLNPGQGQETQYF.

The chain carries TRBV28 and TRBJ1-1; D gene uncertain. The CDR3 sequence is 16 residues long. V dropped 6 bases and J dropped 3 bases, with 20 bases sitting between them. The germline gives CDR1 MDHEN, CDR2 SYDVKM. The CDR3 DNA reads as TGTGCCAGCAGCGACCAACTCATGCCCGGGGACACTGAAGCTTTCTTT. It translates to CASSDQLMPGDTEAFF.

This clone is a singleton in its sample. The genes are TRBV5-6 and TRBJ1-1, with D possibly matching TRBD1 (5 bases). Between the trimmed V and J ends, which lost 4 bases and 4 bases, there was a span of 17 bases. The CDR3 runs 15 residues. CDR1 is SGHDT, CDR2 YYEEEE, per germline. CDR3: CASSPQTGVRTEAFF. The CDR3 DNA follows: TGTGCCAGCAGCCCCCAGACGGGGGTTCGCACTGAAGCTTTCTTT.

The V gene is TRBV10-3, the J gene TRBJ1-1; D remains ambiguous. There are 15 residues in the CDR3. Trimming took off 4 bases at V and 0 bases at J, with 12 bases between the two ends. Germline assignment: CDR1 ENHRY and CDR2 SYGVKD. The CDR3 coding sequence is TGTGCCATCAGTGCGGGGAGAGACCTGAACACTGAAGCTTTCTTT. Translated, it gives CAISAGRDLNTEAFF.

The genes are TRBV24-1 and TRBJ2-1, with 9 nucleotides matching TRBD1. CDR3 length: 15 residues. Germline V gene lookup returns CDR1 KGHDR and CDR2 SFDVKD. The V gene end was trimmed by 4 bases and the J gene end by 7 bases; junction bases not matched to a gene: 7. CDR3 in amino acids: CATSEPGQGFNEQFF. The CDR3 DNA sequence: TGTGCCACCAGTGAACCGGGACAGGGTTTTAATGAGCAGTTCTTC.

The chain joins TRBV7-2 to TRBJ2-7, with 9 bases fitting TRBD2. The CDR3 extends over 15 amino acids. The V gene end was trimmed by 5 bases and the J gene end by 7 bases; junction bases not matched to a gene: 12. Germline assignment: CDR1 SGHTA and CDR2 FQGNSA. In nucleotides, the CDR3 is TGTGCCAGCAGCGAGAGAGTAGCGGGAGTGGGGGAGCAGTACTTC. Protein: CASSERVAGVGEQYF.

J is TRBJ1-3 and V is TRBV7-3; TRBD1 aligns across 7 bases. Losses at the gene ends were 3 bases for V and 9 bases for J; bases not matched to a gene: 5. From germline, CDR1 is SGHTA and CDR2 FQGTGA. This CDR3 comprises 13 residues. This CDR3 reads CASSLVAGGTIYF. CDR3 nucleotide sequence: TGTGCCAGCAGCTTGGTTGCAGGGGGCACCATATATTTT.

This sequence joins TRBV27 and TRBJ2-7, with D possibly matching TRBD2 (6 bases). Trimming removed 2 bases from V and 3 bases from J, with 11 bases in between. CDR3 length equals 14 residues. CDR1 is MNHEY, CDR2 SMNVEV, per germline (reference sequence). The CDR3 spells CASSLAAGSYEQYF. DNA of the CDR3: TGTGCCAGCAGTTTAGCGGCCGGGAGCTACGAGCAGTACTTC.

This sequence joins TRBV27 and TRBJ1-4; TRBD1 agrees at 9 bases. After removal of 4 bases from V and 8 bases from J, the junction contained 5 bases not matched to a gene. Germline V gives CDR1 MNHEY, CDR2 SMNVEV (reference sequence). This CDR3 is built from 14 residues. CDR3 nucleotides: TGTGCCAGCAGTTCGGGACAGGGTCCCGAAAAACTGTTTTTT. Translation: CASSSGQGPEKLFF.

The rearrangement joins TRBV3-1 (or the pseudogene TRBV3-2) to TRBJ2-5; TRBD2 is a possible D gene (6 bases). Germline assignment: CDR1 LGHDT and CDR2 YNNKEL (reference sequence). CDR3 length: 13 amino acids. V lost 3 bases and J lost 7, with 12 bases in between. CDR3 loop: CASSHGGSGTQYF. As DNA, the CDR3 is TGTGCCAGCAGCCATGGAGGGAGTGGGACCCAGTACTTC.

This chain connects TRBV5-6 to TRBJ1-5; no clear D gene. The CDR3 runs 14 residues. Germline CDR1 and CDR2: SGHDT and YYEEEE. V was trimmed by 0 bases and J by 4 bases, leaving 8 bases between them. The CDR3 here is CASSLGPANQPQHF. DNA of the CDR3: TGTGCCAGCAGCTTGGGGCCAGCGAATCAGCCCCAGCATTTT.

This clone was detected a few times. The rearrangement joins TRBV7-3 to TRBJ1-2; D unclear. In germline, CDR1 is SGHTA, CDR2 FQGTGA. Deletions cut 3 bases from V and 4 bases from J, with 12 bases between. The length of the CDR3 is 14 residues. This chain's CDR3 is CASSLWEGFYGYTF. Here the CDR3 DNA reads TGTGCCAGCAGCTTGTGGGAGGGATTCTATGGCTACACCTTC.

The rearrangement links TRBV28 to TRBJ2-7; 8 bases match TRBD1. CDR1 and CDR2 (germline): MDHEN, SYDVKM. CDR3 length: 15 amino acids. Germline trimming cut 3 bases from V and 1 base from J; bases unmatched to any gene: 5. CDR3 sequence: CASSFAGTGSYEQYF. The CDR3 coding sequence is TGTGCCAGCAGTTTTGCCGGGACAGGATCCTACGAGCAGTACTTC.

This clone was counted a single time. The V gene is TRBV7-9, the J gene TRBJ1-5; maybe TRBD1 (5 bases). This CDR3 contains 15 residues. Trimming removed 1 base from V and 6 bases from J, with 13 bases in between. Germline CDR1 and CDR2: SEHNR and FQNEAQ (reference sequence). CDR3: CASSLGSQGSQPQHF. In DNA form, the CDR3 reads TGTGCCAGCAGCTTAGGGTCCCAGGGTAGTCAGCCCCAGCATTTT.

The gene calls are TRBV29-1 and TRBJ2-2; possible D gene TRBD2, 5 bases. V lost 6 bases and J 4 bases, leaving 9 bases between the germline ends. Germline V CDR1 and CDR2: SQVTM, ANQGSEA. The CDR3 runs 12 residues. CDR3 DNA sequence: TGCAGCGTGCCCCGGGGCACCGGGGAGCTGTTTTTT. Residues: CSVPRGTGELFF.

The gene calls are TRBV6-2 or TRBV6-3 and TRBJ2-3; 11 bases agree with TRBD2. The CDR3 loop spans 18 amino acids. With 0 bases clipped from V and 0 bases from J, the junction kept 5 bases outside the gene matches. In germline, CDR1 is MNHEY, CDR2 SVGEGT. In DNA, the CDR3 is TGTGCCAGCAGTTACTCTGTGGGACTAGCGGCTAGCACAGATACGCAGTATTTT. Residues: CASSYSVGLAASTDTQYF.

The chain combines TRBV7-3 with TRBJ1-2; 8 bases align to TRBD1. Losses at the gene ends were 5 bases for V and 6 bases for J; bases not matched to a gene: 11. CDR1 is SGHTA, CDR2 FQGTGA, per germline. The CDR3 has 15 residues. The DNA of the CDR3 is TGTGCCAGCAGCCCAATGGGAATGGGACAGGATGGCTACACCTTC. Translated: CASSPMGMGQDGYTF. Looking up the rest from reference TRBV7-3 and TRBJ1-2 gives the full variable domain: GAGVSQTPSNKVTEKGKYVELRCDPISGHTALYWYRQSLGQGPEFLIYFQGTGAADDSGLPNDRFFAVRPEGSVSTLKIQRTERGDSAVYLCASSPMGMGQDGYTFGSGTRLTVV.

The rearrangement links TRBV29-1 to TRBJ2-3, with D maybe TRBD2 (5 bases). Trimming removed 3 bases from V and 3 bases from J, with 10 bases in between. Germline V lookup: CDR1 SQVTM, CDR2 ANQGSEA. This CDR3 has 13 residues. This chain's CDR3 is CSVDERGTDTQYF. For the CDR3, the DNA is TGCAGCGTTGATGAGCGCGGGACAGATACGCAGTATTTT.

This chain's CDR3 is CASTPVQGYTQYF. CDR3 in DNA: TGTGCCAGCACCCCCGTACAGGGGTATACGCAGTATTTT. This rearrangement joins TRBV6-5 to TRBJ2-3; TRBD1 matches at 7 bases. Trimming removed 7 bases from V and 7 bases from J; junction bases left unmatched: 8. CDR1 is MNHEY, CDR2 SVGAGI, per germline. CDR3 length: 13 residues.

This sequence joins TRBV6-6 and TRBJ2-7; D possibly corresponds to TRBD2 (7 bases). There are 19 residues in the CDR3. CDR1 MNHNY and CDR2 SVGAGI come from the germline V gene (reference sequence). V was shortened by 5 bases and J by 2 bases, with 28 bases between the two germline ends. The CDR3 DNA reads as TGTGCCAGCAGTCACACAGGCCCTCGGGGAGGGGGGATAGCCTACGAGCAGTACTTC. This translates into CASSHTGPRGGGIAYEQYF.

This clone was seen a single time. The rearrangement uses TRBV7-3 and TRBJ2-1; 13 bases agree with TRBD2. This CDR3 comprises 16 residues. Germline-derived CDR1 and CDR2 are SGHTA and FQGTGA. Unmatched junction bases numbered 7, after V lost 5 bases and J lost 6 bases. As DNA, the CDR3 is TGTGCCAGCAGCATCTACGGGACTAGCGGGACCAATGAGCAGTTCTTC. It translates to CASSIYGTSGTNEQFF. The full variable domain, its missing parts supplied by reference TRBV7-3 and TRBJ2-1, is GAGVSQTPSNKVTEKGKYVELRCDPISGHTALYWYRQSLGQGPEFLIYFQGTGAADDSGLPNDRFFAVRPEGSVSTLKIQRTERGDSAVYLCASSIYGTSGTNEQFFGPGTRLTVL.

This chain joins TRBV6-5 and TRBJ2-7, with 8 bases aligning to TRBD1. CDR1 is MNHEY, CDR2 SVGAGI, per germline. The CDR3 spans 13 residues. V was pared by 7 bases and J by 3 bases, with 5 bases of the junction left unmatched. CDR3 sequence (DNA): TGTGCCAGCAATGTACAGGGGGACTACGAGCAGTACTTC. Translated: CASNVQGDYEQYF.

The V gene is TRBV2, the J gene TRBJ2-1, with TRBD1 identical over 7 bases. This CDR3 spans 13 amino acids. The germline CDR1 and CDR2 sequences are SNHLY and FYNNEI. V was pared by 5 bases and J by 16 bases, with 14 bases of the junction left unmatched. The CDR3, as DNA: TGTGCCAGCAGTTGGGGCCAGGGGGTACTGGAATTCTTC. Amino acids: CASSWGQGVLEFF.

CDR3 region: CASSFSGGRPDTQYF. The CDR3 DNA reads TGTGCCAGCAGCTTCTCTGGCGGGAGGCCAGATACGCAGTATTTT. This sequence joins TRBV7-8 and TRBJ2-3; 8 bases align to TRBD2. Losses at the gene ends were 3 bases for V and 4 bases for J; bases not matched to a gene: 6. The germline V gene encodes CDR1 SGHVS and CDR2 FQNEAQ. There are 15 residues in the CDR3.

The genes are TRBV18 and TRBJ1-2, with a possible D match to TRBD1 (6 bases). This CDR3 has 17 amino acids. Germline V gene data show CDR1 as KGHSH and CDR2 as LQKENI. The V end lost 4 bases, the J end lost 4 bases, and 22 bases lay between the germline ends. This CDR3 reads CASSLGTRGPFSYGYTF. The CDR3 DNA reads TGTGCCAGCTCACTGGGGACAAGAGGGCCTTTTTCCTATGGCTACACCTTC.

The chain employs TRBV2 and TRBJ2-3; perhaps TRBD1 as D (6 bases). Germline assignment: CDR1 SNHLY and CDR2 FYNNEI. This CDR3 has 15 amino acids. V was trimmed by 8 bases and J by 1 base, leaving 16 bases between them. This CDR3 reads CASSPPGARTDTQYF. The CDR3 DNA sequence: TGTGCCAGCTCCCCCCCAGGGGCCCGCACAGATACGCAGTATTTT.

The V call is TRBV2, the J call TRBJ2-1, with 10 bases fitting TRBD1. J lost 15 bases, V lost 5 bases, and 7 bases had no gene match. CDR3 length equals 12 residues. From germline, CDR1 is SNHLY and CDR2 FYNNEI. CDR3 nucleotides: TGTGCCAGCAGTTTGACAGGGGGCGGCGGGTTCTTC. It specifies CASSLTGGGGFF.